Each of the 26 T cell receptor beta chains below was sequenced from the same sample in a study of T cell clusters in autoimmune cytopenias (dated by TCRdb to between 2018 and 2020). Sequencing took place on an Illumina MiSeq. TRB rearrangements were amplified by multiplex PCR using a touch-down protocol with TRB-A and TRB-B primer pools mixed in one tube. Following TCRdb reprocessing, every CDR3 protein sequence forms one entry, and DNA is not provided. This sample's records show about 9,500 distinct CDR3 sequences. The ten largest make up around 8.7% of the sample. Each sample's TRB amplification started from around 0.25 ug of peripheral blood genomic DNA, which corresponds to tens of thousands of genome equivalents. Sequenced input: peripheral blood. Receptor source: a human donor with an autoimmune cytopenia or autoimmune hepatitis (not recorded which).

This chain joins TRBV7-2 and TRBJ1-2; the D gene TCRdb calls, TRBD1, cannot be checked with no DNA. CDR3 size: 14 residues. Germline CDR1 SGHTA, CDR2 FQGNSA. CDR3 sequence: CASSLGTASRGYTF.

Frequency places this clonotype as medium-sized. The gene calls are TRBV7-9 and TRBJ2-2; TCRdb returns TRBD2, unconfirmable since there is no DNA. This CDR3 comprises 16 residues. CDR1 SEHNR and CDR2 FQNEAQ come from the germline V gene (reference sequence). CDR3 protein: CASSLAPQTVTGELFF.

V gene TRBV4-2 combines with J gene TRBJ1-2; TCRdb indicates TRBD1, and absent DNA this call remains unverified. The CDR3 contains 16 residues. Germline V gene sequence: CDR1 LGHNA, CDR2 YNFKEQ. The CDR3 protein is CASSPEPRQAPYGYTF.

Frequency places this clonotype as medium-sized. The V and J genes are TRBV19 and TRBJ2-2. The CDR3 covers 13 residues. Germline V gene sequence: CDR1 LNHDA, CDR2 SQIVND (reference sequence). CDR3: CASSMGLPGELFF.

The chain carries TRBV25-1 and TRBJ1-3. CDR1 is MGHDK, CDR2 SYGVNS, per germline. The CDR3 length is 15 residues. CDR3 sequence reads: CASSEPGSTGNTIYF.

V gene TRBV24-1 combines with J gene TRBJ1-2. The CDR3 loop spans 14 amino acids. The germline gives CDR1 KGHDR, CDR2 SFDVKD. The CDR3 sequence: CATSDVRGNYGYTF.

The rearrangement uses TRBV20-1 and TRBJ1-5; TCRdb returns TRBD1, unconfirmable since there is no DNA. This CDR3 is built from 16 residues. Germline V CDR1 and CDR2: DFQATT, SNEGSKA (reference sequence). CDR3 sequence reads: CSAPKEGARSNQPQHF.

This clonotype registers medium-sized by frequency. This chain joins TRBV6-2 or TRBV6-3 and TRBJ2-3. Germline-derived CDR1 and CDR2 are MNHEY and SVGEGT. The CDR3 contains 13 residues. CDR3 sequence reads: CASSLPSTDTQYF.

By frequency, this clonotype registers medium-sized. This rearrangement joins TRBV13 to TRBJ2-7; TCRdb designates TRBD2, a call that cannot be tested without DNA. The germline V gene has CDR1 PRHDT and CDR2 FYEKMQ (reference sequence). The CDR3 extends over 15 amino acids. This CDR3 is CASSTLTSGNYEQYF.

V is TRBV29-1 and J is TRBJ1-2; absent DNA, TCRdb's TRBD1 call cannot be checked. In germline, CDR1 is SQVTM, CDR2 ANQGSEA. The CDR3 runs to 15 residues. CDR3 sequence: CSVEDRTGGGYGYTF.

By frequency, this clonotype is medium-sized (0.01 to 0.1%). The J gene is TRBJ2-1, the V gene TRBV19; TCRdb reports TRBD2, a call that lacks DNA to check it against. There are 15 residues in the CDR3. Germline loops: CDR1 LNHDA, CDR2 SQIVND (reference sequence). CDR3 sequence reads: CASRAREAGGNEQFF.

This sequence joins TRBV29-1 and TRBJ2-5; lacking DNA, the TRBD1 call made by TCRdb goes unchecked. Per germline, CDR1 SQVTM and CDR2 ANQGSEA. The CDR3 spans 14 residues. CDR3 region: CSVRRQGPTYEQYF.

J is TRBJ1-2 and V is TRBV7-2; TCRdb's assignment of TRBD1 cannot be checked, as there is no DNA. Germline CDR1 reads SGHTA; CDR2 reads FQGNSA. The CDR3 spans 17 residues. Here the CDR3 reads CASSLAGGLGGGYGYTF.

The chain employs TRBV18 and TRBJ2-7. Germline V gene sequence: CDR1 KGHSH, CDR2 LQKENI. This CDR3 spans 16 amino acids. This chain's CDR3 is CASSPSPAGASYEQYF.

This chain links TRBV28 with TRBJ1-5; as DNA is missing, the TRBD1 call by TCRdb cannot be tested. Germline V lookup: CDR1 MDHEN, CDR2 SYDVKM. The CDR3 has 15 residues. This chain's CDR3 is CASSSNVGGNQPQHF.

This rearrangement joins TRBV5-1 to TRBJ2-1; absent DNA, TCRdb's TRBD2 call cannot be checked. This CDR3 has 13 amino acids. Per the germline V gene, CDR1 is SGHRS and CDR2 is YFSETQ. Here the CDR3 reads CASSGLAYNEQFF.

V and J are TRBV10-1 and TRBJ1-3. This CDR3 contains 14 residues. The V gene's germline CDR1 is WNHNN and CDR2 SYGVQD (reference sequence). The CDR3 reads CASSGASSGNTIYF.

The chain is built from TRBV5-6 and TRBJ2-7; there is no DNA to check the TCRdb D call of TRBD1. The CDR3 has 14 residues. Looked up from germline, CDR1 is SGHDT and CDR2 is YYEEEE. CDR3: CASRSRTGVYEQYF.

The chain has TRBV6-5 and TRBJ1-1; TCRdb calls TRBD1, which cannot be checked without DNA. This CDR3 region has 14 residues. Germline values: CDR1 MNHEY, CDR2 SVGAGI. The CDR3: CASSYSEGASEAFF.

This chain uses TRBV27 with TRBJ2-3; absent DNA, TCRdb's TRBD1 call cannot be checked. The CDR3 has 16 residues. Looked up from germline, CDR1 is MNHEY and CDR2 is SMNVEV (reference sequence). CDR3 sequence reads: CASSLRDRASTDTQYF.

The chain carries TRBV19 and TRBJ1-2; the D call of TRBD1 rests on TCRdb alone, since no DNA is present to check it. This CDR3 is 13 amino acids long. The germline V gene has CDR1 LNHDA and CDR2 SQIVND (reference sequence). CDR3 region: CASSIGQEDGYTF.

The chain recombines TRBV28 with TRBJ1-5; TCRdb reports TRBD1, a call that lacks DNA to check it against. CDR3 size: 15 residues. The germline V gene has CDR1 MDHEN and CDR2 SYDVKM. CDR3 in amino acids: CASTRGTPSNQPQHF.

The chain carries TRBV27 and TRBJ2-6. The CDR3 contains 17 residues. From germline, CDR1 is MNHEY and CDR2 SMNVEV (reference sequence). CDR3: CASSLKGLGSGANVLTF.

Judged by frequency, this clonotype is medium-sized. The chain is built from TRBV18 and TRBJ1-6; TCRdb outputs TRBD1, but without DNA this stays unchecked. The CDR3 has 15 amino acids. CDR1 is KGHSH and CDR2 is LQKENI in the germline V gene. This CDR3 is CASSPRRGPDSPLHF.

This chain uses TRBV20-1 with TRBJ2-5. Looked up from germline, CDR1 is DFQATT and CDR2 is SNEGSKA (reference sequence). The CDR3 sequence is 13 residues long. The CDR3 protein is CSARDSARETQYF.

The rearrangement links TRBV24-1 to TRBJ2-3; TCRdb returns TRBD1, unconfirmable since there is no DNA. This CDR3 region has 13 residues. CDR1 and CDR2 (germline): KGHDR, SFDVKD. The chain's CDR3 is CATGTGSTDTQYF.